Below, 13 T cell receptor beta chains from the same sample are listed, as sequenced in a study of T-cell reconstitution after alpha-beta-depleted transplantation in children. TCRbeta library preparation incorporated unique molecular identifiers. In TCRdb, the PCR reads were re-called with MiXCR into one record per CDR3 protein. This sample has about 870,000 distinct CDR3 sequences, with 15% to 20% found just once. The starting material was PBMCs, mostly from graft donor cells, obtained 360 days after TCRalphabeta/CD19-depleted stem cell transplant. The source of these receptors is a male patient under 18 who had a stem cell transplant for acute lymphoblastic leukemia, so the T cells may come from the graft donor.

This clonotype was seen ten or more times. The chain joins TRBV5-1 to TRBJ2-2; weak D call: TRBD1 (5 bases). With 1 base removed from V and 1 base from J, the gap between germline ends came to 11 bases. The CDR3 extends over 16 amino acids. The germline V gene encodes CDR1 SGHRS and CDR2 YFSETQ. CDR3: CASSLNPGQNTGELFF. Written as DNA, the CDR3 is TGCGCCAGCAGCTTGAACCCAGGGCAGAACACCGGGGAGCTGTTTTTT.

DNA for the CDR3: TGTGCCAGCAGCAGGGGACTAGCGGGCTTTACCTACAATGAGCAGTTCTTC. Its translation: CASSRGLAGFTYNEQFF. The genes are TRBV7-2 and TRBJ2-1; TRBD2 matches at 12 bases. The V gene end was trimmed by 5 bases and the J gene end by 2 bases; junction bases not matched to a gene: 7. CDR3 length: 17 amino acids. The germline V gene encodes CDR1 SGHTA and CDR2 FQGNSA.

The chain links TRBV29-1 to TRBJ2-4; the D gene is possibly TRBD1 (6 bases). CDR1 is SQVTM and CDR2 is ANQGSEA in the germline V gene. The germline V and J ends were trimmed by 4 bases and 1 base, with 23 bases remaining between them. The length of the CDR3 is 18 residues. CDR3 DNA: TGCAGCGTTGGTCCGGGATCTAGGGGGTCTGTGGCCAAAAACATTCAGTACTTC. This codes for CSVGPGSRGSVAKNIQYF. The variable domain in full, completed from reference TRBV29-1 and TRBJ2-4, reads SAVISQKPSRDICQRGTSLTIQCQVDSQVTMMFWYRQQPGQSLTLIATANQGSEATYESGFVIDKFPISRPNLTFSTLTVSNMSPEDSSIYLCSVGPGSRGSVAKNIQYFGAGTRLSVL.

This clonotype was seen only a few times. The chain uses TRBV7-6 and TRBJ2-1, with a possible D match to TRBD1 (8 bases). Germline V CDR1 and CDR2: SGHVS, FNYEAQ. CDR3 size: 21 residues. V gave up 2 bases and J gave up 2 bases, with 28 bases separating them. The CDR3 sequence: CASSLSRNLDNRGGTYNEQFF. CDR3 nucleotides: TGTGCCAGCAGCTTATCGCGAAACTTGGATAACAGGGGGGGAACCTACAATGAGCAGTTCTTC.

This clonotype was observed a few times. V gene TRBV11-2 combines with J gene TRBJ2-7; 7 nucleotides agree with TRBD2. Looked up from germline, CDR1 is SGHAT and CDR2 is FQNNGV. The trim removed 6 bases at V and 3 bases at J, leaving 8 bases unmatched. This CDR3 is built from 14 residues. CDR3 DNA: TGTGCCAGCAGTACGAGCGGGGCCCTCTACGAGCAGTACTTC. This gives the protein CASSTSGALYEQYF. Using reference TRBV11-2 and TRBJ2-7 for the parts outside the CDR3, the full variable domain is EAGVAQSPRYKIIEKRQSVAFWCNPISGHATLYWYQQILGQGPKLLIQFQNNGVVDDSQLPKDRFSAERLKGVDSTLKIQPAKLEDSAVYLCASSTSGALYEQYFGPGTRLTVT.

The table lists this clonotype with a few counts. This chain uses TRBV4-2 with TRBJ1-1; 7 nucleotides line up with TRBD1. Germline V CDR1 and CDR2: LGHNA, YNFKEQ. The CDR3 loop spans 15 amino acids. J was trimmed by 1 base and V by 0 bases; bases with no gene match: 2. CDR3 amino acids: CASSQEAGGNTEAFF. In DNA, the CDR3 is TGTGCCAGCAGCCAAGAGGCAGGGGGGAACACTGAAGCTTTCTTT.

The V call is TRBV10-3, the J call TRBJ1-6; TRBD1 matches 9 bases. Germline assignment: CDR1 ENHRY and CDR2 SYGVKD. V lost 10 bases and J lost 7; bases outside the gene matches: 5. CDR3 size: 13 residues. The CDR3 DNA follows: TGTGCCAGCAGACAGGGGGAGAATTCACCCCTCCACTTT. This codes for CASRQGENSPLHF.

This clonotype has just a few counts. The rearrangement uses TRBV20-1 and TRBJ2-7; D is perhaps TRBD1 (6 bases). V dropped 1 base and J dropped 2 bases, with 15 bases sitting between them. Germline lookup yields CDR1 DFQATT and CDR2 SNEGSKA (reference sequence). The CDR3 is 15 residues long. The CDR3 loop reads CSARVNLGHTYEQYF. CDR3 nucleotides: TGCAGTGCTAGAGTGAATTTGGGACATACCTACGAGCAGTACTTC.

V gene TRBV5-1 combines with J gene TRBJ2-5; the D gene is possibly TRBD2 (6 bases). Trimming shortened V by 4 bases and J by 5 bases, and 18 bases separated the two germline ends. This CDR3 is 15 amino acids long. Germline loops: CDR1 SGHRS, CDR2 YFSETQ. CDR3 in DNA: TGCGCCAGCAGCGGATCCGGGACGGCGGGGGAGACCCAGTACTTC. Residues: CASSGSGTAGETQYF.

This clonotype was counted between two and nine times. The chain is built from TRBV10-3 and TRBJ1-2; D is unclear. The CDR3 is 14 residues long. The germline CDR1 and CDR2 sequences are ENHRY and SYGVKD. Trimming left V 6 bases short and J 4 bases short, with 15 bases between. CDR3 loop: CAIRLDSSAYGYTF. Written as DNA, the CDR3 is TGTGCCATCAGACTGGACTCCTCGGCCTATGGCTACACCTTC.

This clonotype was detected only a few times. This chain joins TRBV20-1 and TRBJ1-2; 12 bases line up with TRBD1. CDR1 DFQATT and CDR2 SNEGSKA come from the germline V gene (reference sequence). The CDR3 extends over 15 amino acids. The CDR3, as DNA: TGCAGGGCCCATCACGGGACAGGGGGCGACTATGGCTACACCTTC. Its protein product is CRAHHGTGGDYGYTF.

This clonotype has just a few counts. The chain has TRBV2 and TRBJ2-1; 14 bases are shared with TRBD2. J was trimmed by 3 bases and V by 5 bases; bases with no gene match: 6. From germline, CDR1 is SNHLY and CDR2 FYNNEI. This CDR3 has 17 amino acids. CDR3 coding DNA: TGTGCCAGCAGTAGACTAGCGGGAGGGCCGAGCTACAATGAGCAGTTCTTC. Translated, it gives CASSRLAGGPSYNEQFF.

The genes are TRBV20-1 and TRBJ1-1; D is undetermined. Trimming cost V 5 bases and J 3 bases, with 4 bases left between them. The CDR3 covers 10 residues. Germline V gives CDR1 DFQATT, CDR2 SNEGSKA (reference sequence). Written as DNA, the CDR3 is TGCAGTGCTCTCGACACTGAAGCTTTCTTT. It encodes CSALDTEAFF.